These T cell receptor beta chains were read from a single sample in a study of shared clonotypes between healthy human individuals. Measured with immunoSEQ multiplex PCR; TCRdb has only the in-frame clones, and not every one. The sample consists of about 2.4 million clones, 90% to 95% of them appearing once. Material: naive CD4+ T cells sorted from blood. These receptors originate from a man aged 18 to 29 in good health. CDR3s include the opening cysteine and the closing phenylalanine or tryptophan. The D gene is left open where the match is weak.

DNA: TGCGCCAGCAGCCTAGGGCCCAGCAACACTGAAGCTTTCTTT
CDR3: CASSLGPSNTEAFF
D: -
J: TRBJ1-1
V: TRBV5-1

DNA: TGTGCCAGCAGTTGGGGATGGGAGAACACTGAAGCTTTCTTT
CDR3: CASSWGWENTEAFF
D: -
J: TRBJ1-1
V: TRBV6-1

DNA: TGTGCCAGCTCACCCGACAAGTCCTACAATGAGCAGTTCTTC
CDR3: CASSPDKSYNEQFF
D: -
J: TRBJ2-1
V: TRBV18

DNA: TGTGCCAGCAGGGCAGAAACTCGAGGGGAAAAACTGTTTTTT
CDR3: CASRAETRGEKLFF
D: -
J: TRBJ1-4
V: TRBV6-1

DNA: TGTGCCAGCAAGGCGGGGGCCTACGAGCAGTACTTC
CDR3: CASKAGAYEQYF
D: TRBD2
J: TRBJ2-7
V: TRBV9

DNA: TGTGCCAGCAGCCATGAAGACGGCAGATTCACCGGGGAGCTGTTTTTT
CDR3: CASSHEDGRFTGELFF
D: -
J: TRBJ2-2
V: TRBV11-2

DNA: TGTGCCATCAGTGAGTCTAGGGCCGGGACCTACGAGCAGTACTTC
CDR3: CAISESRAGTYEQYF
D: -
J: TRBJ2-7
V: TRBV10-3

DNA: TGTGCCAGCAGACGAGGACCGGAGGAGTACTTC
CDR3: CASRRGPEEYF
D: -
J: TRBJ2-7
V: TRBV6-5

DNA: TGTGCTAGTGGCCAAACCCCCGGGGAGCTGTTTTTT
CDR3: CASGQTPGELFF
D: -
J: TRBJ2-2
V: TRBV12-5

DNA: TGCGCCAGCAGCCAATTCCCGGCCGGGAGGGGGGTCTATGGCTACACCTTC
CDR3: CASSQFPAGRGVYGYTF
D: -
J: TRBJ1-2
V: TRBV4-1

DNA: TGTGCCTGGAGTGTACAAGGCTTACAGGGGAGGGGCCGAACGACTGAAGCTTTCTTT
CDR3: CAWSVQGLQGRGRTTEAFF
D: TRBD1
J: TRBJ1-1
V: TRBV30

DNA: TGTGCCAGCAGCGAGCGACAGGGGAAGGCTGGAAACACCATATATTTT
CDR3: CASSERQGKAGNTIYF
D: TRBD1
J: TRBJ1-3
V: TRBV9

DNA: TGTGCCAGCAGCGGACAGGGTGAAGCTTTCTTT
CDR3: CASSGQGEAFF
D: TRBD1
J: TRBJ1-1
V: TRBV6-1

DNA: TGCGCCAGCAGTGATTGGGCGGGAATCACAGAGACCCAGTACTTC
CDR3: CASSDWAGITETQYF
D: -
J: TRBJ2-5
V: TRBV10-2

DNA: TGTGCCAGCTCGGATGAGGGTCTAGCGGGAGGTTCCGAGCAGTACTTC
CDR3: CASSDEGLAGGSEQYF
D: TRBD2
J: TRBJ2-7
V: TRBV18

DNA: TGTGCCAGCAGTGAAGCGGGACAAGAGACCCAGTACTTC
CDR3: CASSEAGQETQYF
D: -
J: TRBJ2-5
V: TRBV25-1

DNA: TGTGCCAGCTCAGGGGGGGCTGGTGCATTATACGAGCAGTACTTC
CDR3: CASSGGAGALYEQYF
D: -
J: TRBJ2-7
V: TRBV18

DNA: TGTGCCAGCTCAGCTGCGGTCTCCTACGAGCAGTACTTC
CDR3: CASSAAVSYEQYF
D: -
J: TRBJ2-7
V: TRBV18